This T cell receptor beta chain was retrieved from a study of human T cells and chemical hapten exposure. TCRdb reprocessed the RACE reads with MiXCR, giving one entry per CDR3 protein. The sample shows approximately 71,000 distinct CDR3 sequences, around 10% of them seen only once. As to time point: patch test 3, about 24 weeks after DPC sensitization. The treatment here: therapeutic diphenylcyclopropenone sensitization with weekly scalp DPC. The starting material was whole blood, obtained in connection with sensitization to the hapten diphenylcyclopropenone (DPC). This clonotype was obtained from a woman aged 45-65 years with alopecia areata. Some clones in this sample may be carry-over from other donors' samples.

The CDR3 DNA sequence: TGTGCCAGCGGGACAGGGGAGCGAAGTGTCAATGAGCAGTTCTTC. It is translated as CASGTGERSVNEQFF. This rearrangement joins TRBV6-2 or TRBV6-3 to TRBJ2-1, with 10 bases fitting TRBD1. V trimming: 8 bases; J trimming: 6 bases; junction bases outside the gene matches: 10. Germline V gene data show CDR1 as MNHEY and CDR2 as SVGEGT. The CDR3 covers 15 residues.